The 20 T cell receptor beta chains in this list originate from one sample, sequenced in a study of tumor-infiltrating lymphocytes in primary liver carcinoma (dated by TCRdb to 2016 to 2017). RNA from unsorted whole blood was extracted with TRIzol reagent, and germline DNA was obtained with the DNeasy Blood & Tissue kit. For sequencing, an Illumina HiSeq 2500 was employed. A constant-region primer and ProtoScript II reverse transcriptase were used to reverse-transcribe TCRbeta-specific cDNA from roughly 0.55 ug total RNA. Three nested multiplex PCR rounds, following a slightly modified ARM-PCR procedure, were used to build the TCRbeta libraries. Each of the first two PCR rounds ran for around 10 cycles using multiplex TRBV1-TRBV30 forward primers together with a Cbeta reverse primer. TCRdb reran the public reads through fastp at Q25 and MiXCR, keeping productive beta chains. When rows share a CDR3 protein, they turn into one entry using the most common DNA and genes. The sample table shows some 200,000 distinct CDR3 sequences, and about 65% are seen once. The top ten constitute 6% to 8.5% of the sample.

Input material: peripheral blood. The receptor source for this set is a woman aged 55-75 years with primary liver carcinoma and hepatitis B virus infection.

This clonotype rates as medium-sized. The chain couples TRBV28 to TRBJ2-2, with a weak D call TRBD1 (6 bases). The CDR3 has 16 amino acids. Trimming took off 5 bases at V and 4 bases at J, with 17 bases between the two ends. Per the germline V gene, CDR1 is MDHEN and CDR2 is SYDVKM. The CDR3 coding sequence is TGTGCCAGCAGTAAACCTAACGGACAGTCCACCGGGGAGCTGTTTTTT. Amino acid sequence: CASSKPNGQSTGELFF.

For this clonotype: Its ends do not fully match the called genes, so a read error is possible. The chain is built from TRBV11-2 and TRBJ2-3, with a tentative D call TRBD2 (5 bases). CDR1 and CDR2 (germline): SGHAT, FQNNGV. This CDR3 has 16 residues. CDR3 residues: CASSRRLPATTDTQYF. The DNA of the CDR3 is TGTGCGAGCAGCCGAAGACTACCAGCCACCACAGATACGCAGTATTTT.

CDR3 sequence: CANSRLAGEPSPHEQYF. The CDR3, as DNA: TGTGCCAACAGCAGACTAGCGGGAGAACCCTCCCCTCACGAGCAGTACTTC. The rearrangement links TRBV12-3 or TRBV12-4 to TRBJ2-7; 12 nucleotides match TRBD2. The length of the CDR3 is 17 residues. The J segment lost 5 bases and the V segment lost 10 bases, leaving 18 bases of the junction unmatched.

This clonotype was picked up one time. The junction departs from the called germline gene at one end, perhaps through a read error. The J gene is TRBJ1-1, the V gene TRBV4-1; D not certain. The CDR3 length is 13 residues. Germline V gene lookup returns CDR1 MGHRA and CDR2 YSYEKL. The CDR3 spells CASCQDGYTEAFF. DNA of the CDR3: TGCGCCAGCTGCCAAGATGGGTACACTGAAGCTTTCTTT.

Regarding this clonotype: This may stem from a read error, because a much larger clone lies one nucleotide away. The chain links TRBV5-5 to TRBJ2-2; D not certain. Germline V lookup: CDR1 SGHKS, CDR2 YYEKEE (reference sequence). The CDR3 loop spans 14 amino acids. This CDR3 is CASSLAGSTRELFF. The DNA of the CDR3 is TGTGCCAGCAGCTTGGCAGGTTCCACCAGGGAGCTGTTTTTT.

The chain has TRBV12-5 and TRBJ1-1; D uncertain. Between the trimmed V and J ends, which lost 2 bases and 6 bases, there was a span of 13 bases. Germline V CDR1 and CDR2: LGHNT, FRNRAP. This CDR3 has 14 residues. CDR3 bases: TGTGCTAGTGGTTTGATGCATGCCGCGGCTGAAGCTTTCTTT. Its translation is CASGLMHAAAEAFF.

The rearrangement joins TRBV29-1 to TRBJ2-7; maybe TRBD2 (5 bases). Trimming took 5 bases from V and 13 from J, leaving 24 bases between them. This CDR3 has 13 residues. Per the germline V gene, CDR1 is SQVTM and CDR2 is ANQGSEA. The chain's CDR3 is CSVKRLGGTWHYF. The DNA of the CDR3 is TGCAGCGTTAAACGTCTCGGAGGTACGTGGCATTACTTC.

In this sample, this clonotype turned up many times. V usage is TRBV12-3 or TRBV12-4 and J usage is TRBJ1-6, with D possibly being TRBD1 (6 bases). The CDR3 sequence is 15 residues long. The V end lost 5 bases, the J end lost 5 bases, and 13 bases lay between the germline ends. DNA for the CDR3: TGTGCCAGCAGTAGCAGAACAGGGAATAATTCACCCCTCCACTTT. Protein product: CASSSRTGNNSPLHF.

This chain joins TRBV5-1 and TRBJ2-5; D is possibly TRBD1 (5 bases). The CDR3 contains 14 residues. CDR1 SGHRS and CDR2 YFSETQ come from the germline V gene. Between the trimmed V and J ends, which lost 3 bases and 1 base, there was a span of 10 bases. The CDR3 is CASSWAGPQETQYF. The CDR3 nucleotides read TGCGCCAGCAGCTGGGCAGGGCCCCAAGAGACCCAGTACTTC. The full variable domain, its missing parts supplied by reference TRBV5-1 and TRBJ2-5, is KAGVTQTPRYLIKTRGQQVTLSCSPISGHRSVSWYQQTPGQGLQFLFEYFSETQRNKGNFPGRFSGRQFSNSRSEMNVSTLELGDSALYLCASSWAGPQETQYFGPGTRLLVL.

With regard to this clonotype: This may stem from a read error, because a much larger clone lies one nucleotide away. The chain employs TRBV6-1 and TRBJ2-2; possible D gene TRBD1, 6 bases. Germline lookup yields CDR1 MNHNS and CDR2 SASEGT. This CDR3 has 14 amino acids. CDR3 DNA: TGTGCCAGCAGGCGACAGGTGAACACCGAGGAGCTGTTTTTT. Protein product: CASRRQVNTEELFF.

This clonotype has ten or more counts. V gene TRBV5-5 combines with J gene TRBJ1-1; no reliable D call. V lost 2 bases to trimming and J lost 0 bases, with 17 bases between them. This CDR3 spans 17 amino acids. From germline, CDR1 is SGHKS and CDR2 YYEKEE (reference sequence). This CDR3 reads CASSFRAGGALNTEAFF. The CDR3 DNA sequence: TGTGCCAGCAGCTTTCGAGCTGGTGGAGCCCTGAACACTGAAGCTTTCTTT. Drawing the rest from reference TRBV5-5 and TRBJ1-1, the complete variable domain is DAGVTQSPTHLIKTRGQQVTLRCSPISGHKSVSWYQQVLGQGPQFIFQYYEKEERGRGNFPDRFSARQFPNYSSELNVNALLLGDSALYLCASSFRAGGALNTEAFFGQGTRLTVV.

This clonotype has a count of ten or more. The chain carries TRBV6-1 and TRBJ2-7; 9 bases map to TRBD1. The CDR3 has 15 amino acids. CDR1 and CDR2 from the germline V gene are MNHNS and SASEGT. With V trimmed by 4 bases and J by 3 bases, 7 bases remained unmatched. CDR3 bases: TGTGCCAGCAGTGTAGGGCCGGGACAGGGCTACGAGCAGTACTTC. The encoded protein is CASSVGPGQGYEQYF.

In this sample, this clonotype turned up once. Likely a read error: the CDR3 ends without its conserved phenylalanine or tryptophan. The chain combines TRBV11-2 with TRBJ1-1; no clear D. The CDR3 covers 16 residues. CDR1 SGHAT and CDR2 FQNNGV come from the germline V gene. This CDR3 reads CTSSLEAQIMNTEAFI. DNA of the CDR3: TGTACCAGCAGCTTAGAAGCGCAGATAATGAACACTGAAGCTTTCATT.

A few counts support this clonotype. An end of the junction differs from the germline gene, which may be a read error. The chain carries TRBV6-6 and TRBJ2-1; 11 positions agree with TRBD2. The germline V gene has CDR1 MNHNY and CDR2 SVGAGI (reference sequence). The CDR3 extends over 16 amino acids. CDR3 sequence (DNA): TGTACCAGCAGTTACGGTCTAGCGGGAGGATACAATGAGCAGTTCTTC. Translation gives CTSSYGLAGGYNEQFF.

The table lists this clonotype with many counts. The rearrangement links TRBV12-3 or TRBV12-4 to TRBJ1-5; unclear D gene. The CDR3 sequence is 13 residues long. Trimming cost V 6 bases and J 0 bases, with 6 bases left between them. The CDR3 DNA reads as TGTGCCAGCAGCTTAAATAGCAATCAGCCCCAGCATTTT. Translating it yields CASSLNSNQPQHF.

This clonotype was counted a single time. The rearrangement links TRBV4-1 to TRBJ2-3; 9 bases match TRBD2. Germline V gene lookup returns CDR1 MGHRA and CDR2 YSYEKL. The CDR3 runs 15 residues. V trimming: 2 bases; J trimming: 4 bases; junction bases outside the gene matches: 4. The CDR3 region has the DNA TGCGCCAGCAGCCAAATAGCGGGAGTAGCAGATACGCAGTATTTT. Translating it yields CASSQIAGVADTQYF.

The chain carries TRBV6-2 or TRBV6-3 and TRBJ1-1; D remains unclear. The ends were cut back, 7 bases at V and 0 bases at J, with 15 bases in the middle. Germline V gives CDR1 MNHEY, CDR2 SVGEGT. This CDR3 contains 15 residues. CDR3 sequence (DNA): TGTGCCAGCAATGTAGGACTTGGGATGAACACTGAAGCTTTCTTT. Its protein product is CASNVGLGMNTEAFF.

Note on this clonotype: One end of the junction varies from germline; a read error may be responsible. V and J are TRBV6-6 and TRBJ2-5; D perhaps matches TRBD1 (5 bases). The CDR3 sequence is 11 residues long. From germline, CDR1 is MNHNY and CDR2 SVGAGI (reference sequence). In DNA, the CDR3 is TGTGCCAACAGTTTAAGGGGGACCCAGTACTTC. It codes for CANSLRGTQYF.

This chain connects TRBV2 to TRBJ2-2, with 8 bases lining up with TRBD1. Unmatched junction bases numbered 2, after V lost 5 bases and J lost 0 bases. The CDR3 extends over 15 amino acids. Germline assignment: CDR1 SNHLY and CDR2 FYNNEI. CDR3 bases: TGTGCCAGCAGTCCAGGGGGCGCGAACACCGGGGAGCTGTTTTTT. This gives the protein CASSPGGANTGELFF.

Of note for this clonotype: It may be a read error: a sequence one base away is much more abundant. CDR3 sequence reads: CASKDQGEAFF. For the CDR3, the DNA is TGTGCCAGCAAGGACCAAGGAGAAGCTTTCTTT. The chain employs TRBV12-3 or TRBV12-4 and TRBJ1-1, with D hard to call. V lost 7 bases, J lost 8 bases, and 11 bases lay in between. CDR3 size: 11 residues.